This TCR beta chain was captured by sequencing in a study of blood T cell repertoires in COVID-19. Germline CDR1 WSHSY, CDR2 SAAADI. CDR3 length equals 13 residues. V lost 6 bases, J lost 6 bases, and 6 bases stayed unmatched. This clone was observed once. Sequenced by immunoSEQ multiplex PCR; TCRdb stores in-frame clones only, minus some. The table includes just under 150,000 clones, 89% detected once. Sequenced input: peripheral blood. This rearrangement joins TRBV10-2 to TRBJ1-2; 8 nucleotides line up with TRBD1. This clonotype was obtained from a human donor in a cohort sampled during active COVID-19. CDR3 protein: CASRDRAQDGYTF. In DNA form, the CDR3 reads TGCGCCAGCAGGGACAGGGCCCAGGATGGCTACACCTTC.